This T cell receptor (beta chain) was identified during a study of PD-1 blockade in classical Hodgkin lymphoma. Study results and caveats: Newly diagnosed patients were reported to start with lower TCR diversity than healthy donors. Whoever responded completely had baseline diversity much like that seen in newly diagnosed patients. The authors have not defined what causes the repertoire differences, possibly disease activity or prior therapy.

Time point indicated: cycle 4 day 1 (C4D1), after 5 to 7 weeks of nivolumab. Every one of the patients relapsed after autologous stem cell transplantation (brentuximab vedotin exposure was variable). Remarks on this clone: Its specificity is unknown.

Generated by immunoSEQ multiplex PCR, the TCRdb table keeps only in-frame clones and is missing some. The data show more than 95,000 clones, about nine tenths seen once. The clonotype originates from a human donor with classical Hodgkin lymphoma. Sequences were derived from peripheral blood mononuclear cells (PBMCs), sampled before the fourth cycle of nivolumab.

The CDR3 bases are TGTGCCAGCTCCAGAAATGAGGGTGTGGAGCAGTACTTC. Its protein product is CASSRNEGVEQYF. The V gene is TRBV18, the J gene TRBJ2-7, with a tentative D call TRBD2 (5 bases). Trimming shortened V by 6 bases and J by 7 bases, and 16 bases separated the two germline ends. The CDR3 totals 13 residues. Germline V CDR1 and CDR2: KGHSH, LQKENI.